A single sample is the source of the 29 T cell receptor beta chains below, sequenced in a study of naive and memory T cell subsets. An equimolar mix of two oligonucleotides served as the beta constant-region primer for TRBC1 and TRBC2. Ligated cDNA was amplified by four rounds of PCR with nested alpha and beta constant-region primers and SP2. TCRdb reprocessed the UMI-ligation and nested PCR reads via MiXCR and lists one record per CDR3 protein. Of several thousand distinct CDR3 sequences in the sample, roughly 5.6% were seen once. The sequenced material came from effector memory CD8+ T cells from blood. Subset of the sample: effector memory, CD45RA- CD27-. The receptors stem from a human donor in good health.

This clonotype was observed many times. The chain combines TRBV27 with TRBJ2-7; D possibly corresponds to TRBD2 (5 bases). The CDR3 is made up of 14 amino acids. Germline values: CDR1 MNHEY, CDR2 SMNVEV (reference sequence). V was clipped by 2 bases and J by 4 bases, with 12 bases between them. CDR3 loop: CASSLGGRRYEQYF. CDR3 bases: TGTGCCAGCAGTTTAGGAGGCCGCAGGTACGAGCAGTACTTC.

This clonotype was detected many times. The CDR3 DNA is TGTGCCAGCAGCCCATACGACAGGGTGTTAAATCAGCCCCAGCATTTT. This encodes CASSPYDRVLNQPQHF. The J gene is TRBJ1-5, the V gene TRBV9; 7 bases agree with TRBD1. With V trimmed by 4 bases and J by 4 bases, 11 bases remained unmatched. CDR3 length: 16 amino acids. From germline, CDR1 is SGDLS and CDR2 YYNGEE.

This chain links TRBV6-4 with TRBJ2-3, with TRBD2 identical over 9 bases. The J segment lost 4 bases and the V segment lost 0 bases, leaving 2 bases of the junction unmatched. Germline assignment: CDR1 MRHNA and CDR2 SNTAGT. The CDR3 contains 15 residues. The CDR3 here is CASSDSVAGADTQYF. The CDR3 region has the DNA TGTGCCAGCAGTGACTCCGTAGCGGGAGCAGATACGCAGTATTTT.

In this sample, this clonotype turned up many times. The gene calls are TRBV7-9 and TRBJ2-1; no clear D. Germline CDR1 SEHNR, CDR2 FQNEAQ (reference sequence). The CDR3 is 14 amino acids. V shed 1 base and J shed 4 bases, with 8 bases lying between them. The CDR3 DNA follows: TGTGCCAGCAGCTTAGAGGTGGCTTACAATGAGCAGTTCTTC. This sequence encodes CASSLEVAYNEQFF.

Many counts were recorded for this clonotype. DNA for the CDR3: TGCGCCAGCAGCTTGAGGGGACAGCAAACCGGGGAGCTGTTTTTT. It yields the protein CASSLRGQQTGELFF. The gene calls are TRBV5-1 and TRBJ2-2; 7 bases fit TRBD1. J was trimmed by 5 bases and V by 1 base; bases with no gene match: 5. Germline V CDR1 and CDR2: SGHRS, YFSETQ. The CDR3 is made up of 15 amino acids.

Notes on this clonotype: One base away lies a much larger clone, so this may be a sequencing read error. Lacking the conserved final phenylalanine or tryptophan, this CDR3 likely reflects a read error. The rearrangement uses TRBV9 and TRBJ1-1; D possibly corresponds to TRBD1 (6 bases). CDR1 SGDLS and CDR2 YYNGEE come from the germline V gene. V gave up 0 bases and J gave up 4 bases, with 10 bases separating them. This CDR3 is 14 amino acids long. CDR3 in amino acids: CASSVGQVGTEAFL. DNA of the CDR3: TGTGCCAGCAGCGTAGGACAGGTCGGCACTGAAGCTTTCTTA.

Concerning this clonotype itself: Given a much more abundant clone one base away, this may be a read error. V is TRBV3-1 and J is TRBJ2-5; D call uncertain. This CDR3 spans 15 amino acids. Germline V gene data show CDR1 as LGHDT and CDR2 as YNNKEL (reference sequence). CDR3 sequence: CVSSQDPPVVATQYF. The CDR3 DNA reads as TGTGTCAGCAGCCAAGATCCCCCCGTCGTGGCGACCCAGTACTTC.

There are a few counts of this clonotype. The CDR3 DNA reads as TGTGCCAGCAGTTACGGCAGGGCCACTGAAGCTTTCTTT. It encodes CASSYGRATEAFF. The chain employs TRBV6-5 and TRBJ1-1; D possibly corresponds to TRBD1 (5 bases). Per germline, CDR1 MNHEY and CDR2 SVGAGI. The CDR3 is made up of 13 amino acids. V lost 2 bases and J 4 bases, leaving 8 bases between the germline ends.

The sample holds many counts of this clonotype. The V gene is TRBV6-5, the J gene TRBJ1-1; D is possibly TRBD1 (6 bases). Trimming stripped 0 bases from V and 5 bases from J, with 13 bases between. The CDR3 is 15 residues long. The V gene's germline CDR1 is MNHEY and CDR2 SVGAGI. This CDR3 is CASSYSEDRGTEAFF. The CDR3 bases are TGTGCCAGCAGTTACTCCGAGGACAGAGGAACTGAAGCTTTCTTT.

By share, this clonotype counts as hyperexpanded. This chain connects TRBV7-8 to TRBJ1-5, with 8 nucleotides matching TRBD1. The CDR3 totals 15 residues. Germline V gene sequence: CDR1 SGHVS, CDR2 FQNEAQ. After removal of 3 bases from V and 6 bases from J, the junction contained 7 bases not matched to a gene. The CDR3 bases are TGTGCCAGCAGCTTCCGACAGGGGCCGAGTCAGCCCCAGCATTTT. This sequence encodes CASSFRQGPSQPQHF.

Many counts were recorded for this clonotype. V gene TRBV6-1 combines with J gene TRBJ2-6; no definite D call. CDR1 is MNHNS, CDR2 SASEGT, per germline. This CDR3 region has 14 residues. Trimming cost V 2 bases and J 1 base, with 3 bases left between them. The CDR3 region is CASSELSGANVLTF. CDR3 coding DNA: TGTGCCAGCAGTGAACTATCTGGGGCCAACGTCCTGACTTTC.

V and J are TRBV6-5 and TRBJ2-3; tentatively, D is TRBD1 (5 bases). Trimming took off 7 bases at V and 2 bases at J, with 13 bases between the two ends. The CDR3 loop spans 14 amino acids. The germline V gene encodes CDR1 MNHEY and CDR2 SVGAGI. This CDR3 reads CASMQGRFTDTQYF. DNA for the CDR3: TGTGCCAGCATGCAGGGCCGTTTCACAGATACGCAGTATTTT.

This clonotype is categorized as medium-sized. J is TRBJ2-7 and V is TRBV6-2 or TRBV6-3; possibly TRBD1 for D (5 bases). Trimming cost V 0 bases and J 2 bases, with 5 bases left between them. This CDR3 region has 13 residues. The V gene's germline CDR1 is MNHEY and CDR2 SVGEGT. CDR3 coding DNA: TGTGCCAGCAGTTACTCGGACACCTACGAGCAGTACTTC. It yields the protein CASSYSDTYEQYF.

This clonotype was counted many times. This chain links TRBV10-1 with TRBJ2-1; D is perhaps TRBD2 (5 bases). The V and J ends lost 4 bases and 3 bases respectively, with 7 bases between them. The germline V gene has CDR1 WNHNN and CDR2 SYGVQD (reference sequence). The CDR3 loop spans 13 amino acids. The CDR3 loop is CASSGADYNEQFF. CDR3 nucleotide sequence: TGCGCCAGCAGTGGAGCGGACTACAATGAGCAGTTCTTC.

Relative to its sample, this clonotype is large (0.1 to 1%). The chain links TRBV20-1 to TRBJ2-1; tentatively, D is TRBD1 or TRBD2 (5 bases each). The CDR3 contains 12 residues. CDR1 is DFQATT, CDR2 SNEGSKA, per germline (reference sequence). V lost 2 bases to trimming and J lost 7 bases, with 9 bases between them. The CDR3 DNA reads TGCAGTGCTAGACTAGGGGAGAATGAGCAGTTCTTC. Translating gives CSARLGENEQFF.

Many counts were recorded for this clonotype. The rearrangement links TRBV7-9 to TRBJ2-3, with D tentatively TRBD1 (6 bases). From germline, CDR1 is SEHNR and CDR2 FQNEAQ (reference sequence). This CDR3 contains 14 residues. Trimming left V 2 bases short and J 4 bases short, with 10 bases between. The CDR3 DNA reads as TGTGCCAGCAGCTTATCAGGGGATCCAGATACGCAGTATTTT. Its protein product is CASSLSGDPDTQYF.

This clonotype appeared many times. V and J are TRBV29-1 and TRBJ2-5; 8 bases fit TRBD2. The J segment lost 9 bases and the V segment lost 3 bases, leaving 12 bases of the junction unmatched. Per germline, CDR1 SQVTM and CDR2 ANQGSEA. This CDR3 is 14 amino acids long. The CDR3: CSVDSGRASGSQYF. CDR3 coding DNA: TGCAGCGTTGACTCCGGGAGGGCAAGCGGGTCCCAGTACTTC.

The genes are TRBV12-3 or TRBV12-4 and TRBJ2-1; the match to TRBD2 covers 7 bases. This CDR3 is 14 amino acids long. V lost 8 bases, J lost 5 bases, and 9 bases stayed unmatched. DNA for the CDR3: TGTGCCAGCGAGGGTGAGGGAGGGGACAATGAGCAGTTCTTC. Encoded protein: CASEGEGGDNEQFF.

Many counts were recorded for this clonotype. The chain uses TRBV6-6 and TRBJ2-3; no reliable D call. The CDR3 runs 16 residues. V gave up 0 bases and J gave up 0 bases, with 10 bases separating them. In germline, CDR1 is MNHNY, CDR2 SVGAGI (reference sequence). CDR3 residues: CASSYSVEPSTDTQYF. In DNA form, the CDR3 reads TGTGCCAGCAGTTACTCGGTGGAACCTAGCACAGATACGCAGTATTTT.

This clonotype is judged large. The rearrangement links TRBV6-5 to TRBJ2-5, with a tentative D call TRBD2 (5 bases). CDR3 length: 15 residues. CDR1 MNHEY and CDR2 SVGAGI come from the germline V gene. Trimming took off 2 bases at V and 1 base at J, with 11 bases between the two ends. Here the CDR3 DNA reads TGTGCCAGCAGTTACGAGGTAGCGACCCAAGAGACCCAGTACTTC. It codes for CASSYEVATQETQYF.

This clonotype has ten or more counts. The chain combines TRBV28 with TRBJ2-2; D may be TRBD1 (6 bases). The germline V gene encodes CDR1 MDHEN and CDR2 SYDVKM. V dropped 5 bases and J dropped 10 bases, with 17 bases sitting between them. CDR3 size: 14 residues. CDR3 sequence (DNA): TGTGCCAGCAGTCCCCATATACAGGGCGAGGAGCTGTTTTTT. Amino acids: CASSPHIQGEELFF.

The CDR3, as DNA: TGCCTGGTGGACAGAAAGTCCTACGAGCAGTACTTC. It is translated as CLVDRKSYEQYF. The rearrangement joins TRBV20-1 to TRBJ2-7; TRBD1 is a possible D gene (6 bases). Germline V CDR1 and CDR2: DFQATT, SNEGSKA (reference sequence). The CDR3 spans 12 residues.

This clonotype was observed many times. This chain joins TRBV20-1 and TRBJ2-7, with 11 bases aligning to TRBD2. The length of the CDR3 is 14 residues. V gave up 5 bases and J gave up 3 bases; unmatched junction bases: 6. Germline loops: CDR1 DFQATT, CDR2 SNEGSKA (reference sequence). In DNA form, the CDR3 reads TGCAGTGCTGTAGCGGGAGGGGACTACTACGAGCAGTACTTC. Its protein is CSAVAGGDYYEQYF.

This clonotype was recorded a few times. This sequence joins TRBV6-2 or TRBV6-3 and TRBJ2-7, with 9 bases identical to TRBD1. J was trimmed by 5 bases and V by 1 base; bases with no gene match: 9. Germline V gene lookup returns CDR1 MNHEY and CDR2 SVGEGT. CDR3 length: 16 residues. Here the CDR3 reads CASSYFPGQGLDEQYF. The CDR3 region has the DNA TGTGCCAGCAGTTACTTTCCGGGACAGGGATTGGACGAGCAGTACTTC.

As DNA, the CDR3 is TGTGCCAGCAGCCCTTCGGACTTGGCGGGGAGTGAGCAGTTCTTC. Protein sequence: CASSPSDLAGSEQFF. J is TRBJ2-1 and V is TRBV7-7; D perhaps matches TRBD2 (6 bases). V was clipped by 5 bases and J by 9 bases, with 20 bases between them. Per germline, CDR1 SSHAT and CDR2 FNYEAQ (reference sequence). This CDR3 comprises 15 residues.

This clonotype qualifies as medium-sized. The chain carries TRBV19 and TRBJ1-5; 8 bases match TRBD1. The CDR3 extends over 17 amino acids. The germline V gene has CDR1 LNHDA and CDR2 SQIVND (reference sequence). The junction had 10 bases not matched to a gene; V was cut back by 5 bases and J by 1 base. The CDR3 DNA sequence: TGTGCCAGTAGTTCCGGTCAGGGGGCTATGAGCAATCAGCCCCAGCATTTT. Its translation is CASSSGQGAMSNQPQHF. Complete variable domain (other parts from reference TRBV19 and TRBJ1-5): DGGITQSPKYLFRKEGQNVTLSCEQNLNHDAMYWYRQDPGQGLRLIYYSQIVNDFQKGDIAEGYSVSREKKESFPLTVTSAQKNPTAFYLCASSSGQGAMSNQPQHFGDGTRLSIL.

This clonotype has ten or more counts. The J gene is TRBJ2-3, the V gene TRBV4-3; 9 bases agree with TRBD2. The CDR3 runs 16 residues. The germline CDR1 and CDR2 sequences are LGHNA and YSLEER. The J segment lost 6 bases and the V segment lost 0 bases, leaving 7 bases of the junction unmatched. DNA of the CDR3: TGCGCCAGCAGCCAAGATTACGCGGGAGGGCCGGATACGCAGTATTTT. Its translation is CASSQDYAGGPDTQYF.

This clonotype was seen at least ten times. The rearrangement links TRBV7-2 to TRBJ2-7; D unclear. Germline V CDR1 and CDR2: SGHTA, FQGNSA. V was cut by 0 bases and J by 5 bases, with 5 bases left in between. The CDR3 has 12 amino acids. In DNA, the CDR3 is TGTGCCAGCAGCTTAGCGCTAAACGAGCAGTACTTC. It specifies CASSLALNEQYF. The complete variable domain, with remaining parts taken from reference TRBV7-2 and TRBJ2-7, reads GAGVSQSPSNKVTEKGKDVELRCDPISGHTALYWYRQSLGQGLEFLIYFQGNSAPDKSGLPSDRFSAERTGGSVSTLTIQRTQQEDSAVYLCASSLALNEQYFGPGTRLTVT.

A word on this clonotype: This clone may be a read error of a much larger clone one base away. This rearrangement joins TRBV7-8 to TRBJ2-7; D possibly uses TRBD1 or TRBD2 (5 bases each). This CDR3 has 15 amino acids. Germline-derived CDR1 and CDR2 are SGHVS and FQNEAQ. The CDR3 sequence is CAGSWGFDSSYEQYF. The CDR3 DNA sequence: TGTGCCGGCAGCTGGGGGTTTGACAGCTCCTACGAGCAGTACTTC.